This T cell receptor (beta chain) derives from a study of shared clonotypes between healthy human individuals. Study-wide points: Non-shared clonotypes had lower generation probabilities than clonotypes shared by all four sorted-subset donors.

CDR1 and CDR2 (germline): SGDLS, YYNGEE. The V gene end was trimmed by 4 bases and the J gene end by 9 bases; junction bases not matched to a gene: 9. This CDR3 is 16 amino acids long. Recent acute infections and vaccinations were absent in the healthy HIV-negative adult donors. Points on this clone: Its cognate antigen is unknown.

The repertoire was sequenced with immunoSEQ multiplex PCR; TCRdb's copy has only in-frame clones and lacks some. The sample lists about 1.5 million clones, approximately 98% occurring once. This clonotype was obtained from a man aged 30-40 years in good health. The source material was naive CD4+ T cells sorted from blood. The subset was: CD45RA+ positively selected. V is TRBV9 and J is TRBJ2-1; TRBD2 matches 14 bases. DNA of the CDR3: TGTGCCAGCAGCAACGGACTAGCGGGAGGATACGGTGAGCAGTTCTTC. It translates to CASSNGLAGGYGEQFF.